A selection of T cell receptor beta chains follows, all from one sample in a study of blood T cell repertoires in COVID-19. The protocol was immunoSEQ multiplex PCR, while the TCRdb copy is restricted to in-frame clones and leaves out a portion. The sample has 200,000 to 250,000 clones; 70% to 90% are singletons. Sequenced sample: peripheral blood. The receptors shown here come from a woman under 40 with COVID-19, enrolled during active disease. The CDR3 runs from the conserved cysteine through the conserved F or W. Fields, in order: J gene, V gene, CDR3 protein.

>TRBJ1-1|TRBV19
CASIALYRGPAEAFF
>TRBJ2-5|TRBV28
CASSLVLAGAFQETQYF
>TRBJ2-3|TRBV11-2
CASSLARGGTDTQYF
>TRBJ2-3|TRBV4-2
CASSQEGAGGPSDTQYF
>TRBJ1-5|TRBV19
CASSMTARGDQPQHF
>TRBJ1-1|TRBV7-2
CASSSRPGSGFEAFF
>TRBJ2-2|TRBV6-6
CASSTRQGVGELFF
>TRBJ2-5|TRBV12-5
CASGLQLAGPQETQYF
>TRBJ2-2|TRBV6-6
CASSSLLELFF
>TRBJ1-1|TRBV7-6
CASSLLAGTSTEAFF
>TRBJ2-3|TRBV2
CASSEEGRLAVDTQYF
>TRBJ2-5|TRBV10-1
CASSESTGFHLETQYF
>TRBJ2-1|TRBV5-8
CASSPLAGGPGEQFF
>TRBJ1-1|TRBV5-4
CASSLGRDTEAFF
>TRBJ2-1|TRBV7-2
CASSLTSGSLDEQFF
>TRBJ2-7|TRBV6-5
CASSYSRGQTYEQYF
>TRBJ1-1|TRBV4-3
CASSQAPTGFPTEAFF
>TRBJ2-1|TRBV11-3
CASSLAGVAYNEQFF
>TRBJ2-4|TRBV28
CASSPGTSVYKNIQYF
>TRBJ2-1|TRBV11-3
CASSGGLAGRGNEQFF
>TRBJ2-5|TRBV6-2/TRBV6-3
CASSSRIQETQYF
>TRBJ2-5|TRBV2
CASRVARETQYF
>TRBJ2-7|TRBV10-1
CASTLPDRDRAYEQYF
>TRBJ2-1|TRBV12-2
CASRWRQGARSEQFF
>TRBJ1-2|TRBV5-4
CASSLAGDSGLYYGYTF
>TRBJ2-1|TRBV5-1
CASNPGLAGGYNEQFF
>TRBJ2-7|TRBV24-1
CATSDPGQGNYEQYF
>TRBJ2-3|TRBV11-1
CASSLGTVTTDTQYF
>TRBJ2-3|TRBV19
CASSKAGGFTDTQYF
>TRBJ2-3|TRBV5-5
CASSFGAGPDTQYF
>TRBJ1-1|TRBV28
CASSTPARRQEAFF
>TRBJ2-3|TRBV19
CASSITGTGGYDTQYF
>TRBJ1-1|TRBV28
CASSFGQPMNTEAFF
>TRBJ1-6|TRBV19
CASSSNLGQGFNGSPLHF
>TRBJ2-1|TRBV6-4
CASSTLVGYNEQFF
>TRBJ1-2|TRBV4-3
CASSQELTGSYGYTF